The 14 T cell receptor beta chains below come from one sample, sequenced in a study of shared clonotypes between healthy human individuals. Generated by immunoSEQ multiplex PCR, the TCRdb table keeps only in-frame clones and is missing some. Here the sample spans 2 million to 2.5 million clones, approximately 93% being singletons. The material sequenced was naive CD4+ T cells from PBMCs. Subset specified: CD45RA+ positively selected. The receptor set was obtained from a man between 18 and 29 years old in good health. Some clones in this sample may be carry-over from other donors' samples.

The CDR3 loop reads CASSFVRTSGKETQYF. CDR3 nucleotide sequence: TGTGCCAGCAGTTTTGTTCGGACTAGCGGTAAAGAGACCCAGTACTTC. The chain uses TRBV28 and TRBJ2-5; 10 bases match TRBD2. Germline CDR1 is MDHEN and CDR2 is SYDVKM. This CDR3 is 16 amino acids long. Germline trimming cut 3 bases from V and 3 bases from J; bases unmatched to any gene: 7.

The chain links TRBV5-1 to TRBJ2-2; 8 nucleotides line up with TRBD1. Germline CDR1 SGHRS, CDR2 YFSETQ. CDR3 size: 15 residues. V lost 4 bases, J lost 6 bases, and 8 bases stayed unmatched. This chain's CDR3 is CASSPPTGVAGELFF. CDR3 bases: TGCGCCAGCAGCCCCCCGACAGGGGTCGCCGGGGAGCTGTTTTTT.

V usage is TRBV10-1 and J usage is TRBJ2-5; D is unresolved. CDR3 size: 14 residues. Per the germline V gene, CDR1 is WNHNN and CDR2 is SYGVQD (reference sequence). Trimming removed 0 bases from V and 7 bases from J, with 12 bases in between. CDR3 coding DNA: TGCGCCAGCAGTGAGTCGGGTTCGCCCGGGACCCAGTACTTC. Translating it yields CASSESGSPGTQYF.

This chain joins TRBV5-1 and TRBJ2-1; 13 bases are shared with TRBD2. After removal of 4 bases from V and 10 bases from J, the junction contained 8 bases not matched to a gene. Germline V CDR1 and CDR2: SGHRS, YFSETQ. This CDR3 has 15 residues. CDR3 sequence: CASSHGLAGALEQFF. CDR3 DNA sequence: TGCGCCAGCAGCCATGGACTAGCGGGAGCCCTAGAGCAGTTCTTC.

CDR3: CASSVVGGSGEQYF. The CDR3 DNA reads TGTGCCAGCAGTGTTGTCGGGGGATCGGGCGAGCAGTACTTC. The chain couples TRBV28 to TRBJ2-7; perhaps TRBD2 as D (6 bases). V gave up 5 bases and J gave up 6 bases, with 17 bases separating them. The CDR3 runs to 14 residues. Germline values: CDR1 MDHEN, CDR2 SYDVKM.

The chain combines TRBV6-1 with TRBJ2-2; 12 nucleotides line up with TRBD2. Germline trimming cut 8 bases from V and 6 bases from J; bases unmatched to any gene: 4. In germline, CDR1 is MNHNS, CDR2 SASEGT. The CDR3 covers 14 residues. The CDR3 loop is CASAGLAGPGELFF. In DNA form, the CDR3 reads TGTGCCAGCGCGGGACTAGCGGGTCCCGGGGAGCTGTTTTTT.

This clone was picked up one time. The chain links TRBV19 to TRBJ2-7; 9 positions match TRBD2. Per germline, CDR1 LNHDA and CDR2 SQIVND (reference sequence). The CDR3 has 15 amino acids. Losses at the gene ends were 1 base for V and 3 bases for J; bases not matched to a gene: 4. The CDR3 DNA sequence: TGTGCCAGTAGTATAGGCCTAGCGGGGCTCTACGAGCAGTACTTC. Translating it yields CASSIGLAGLYEQYF.

The rearrangement links TRBV30 to TRBJ1-1; D not certain. Germline values: CDR1 GTSNPN, CDR2 SVGIG (reference sequence). The V and J ends lost 2 bases and 1 base respectively, with 8 bases between them. This CDR3 contains 13 residues. The CDR3 region has the DNA TGTGCCTGGAGTCACGGTGCGAACACTGAAGCTTTCTTT. Protein: CAWSHGANTEAFF.

The genes are TRBV5-5 and TRBJ1-2, with TRBD1 matching 7 bases. V lost 6 bases to trimming and J lost 2 bases; unmatched junction nucleotides: 10. This CDR3 contains 15 residues. Per the germline V gene, CDR1 is SGHKS and CDR2 is YYEKEE (reference sequence). CDR3 residues: CASTKTGSPNYGYTF. DNA for the CDR3: TGTGCCAGCACCAAGACAGGGTCGCCAAACTATGGCTACACCTTC.

This chain uses TRBV9 with TRBJ2-1, with D perhaps being TRBD1 or TRBD2 (6 bases each). V lost 4 bases to trimming and J lost 8 bases, with 13 bases between them. The germline gives CDR1 SGDLS, CDR2 YYNGEE. The CDR3 runs to 13 residues. CDR3: CASSPRGRDEQFF. The CDR3 nucleotides read TGTGCCAGCAGCCCCCGGGGGCGGGATGAGCAGTTCTTC.

This chain connects TRBV7-3 to TRBJ2-1; 10 bases line up with TRBD2. V shed 5 bases and J 2 bases; nucleotides not matched to a gene: 6. The germline V gene encodes CDR1 SGHTA and CDR2 FQGTGA. The CDR3 is 16 amino acids. As DNA, the CDR3 is TGTGCCAGCAGCCTACCTAGCGGGAGCCCCTACAATGAGCAGTTCTTC. This sequence encodes CASSLPSGSPYNEQFF.

The chain joins TRBV7-8 to TRBJ2-3; D could derive from TRBD1 or TRBD2 (5 bases each). Germline CDR1 SGHVS, CDR2 FQNEAQ. V lost 2 bases to trimming and J lost 5 bases, with 14 bases between them. The length of the CDR3 is 15 residues. Here the CDR3 DNA reads TGTGCCAGCAGCTTACGGGGCGCTACGGGAGATACGCAGTATTTT. Encoded protein: CASSLRGATGDTQYF.

Turning to this clone: Other nucleotide sequences in the sample specify the same CDR3. This chain joins TRBV18 and TRBJ1-5; no clear D gene. This CDR3 spans 13 amino acids. With 3 bases removed from V and 5 bases from J, the gap between germline ends came to 8 bases. Germline-derived CDR1 and CDR2 are KGHSH and LQKENI. CDR3 sequence: CASSPEGDQPQHF. The CDR3 region has the DNA TGTGCCAGCTCACCTGAGGGTGATCAGCCCCAGCATTTT.

The gene calls are TRBV7-9 and TRBJ2-1; D gene unclear. The CDR3 is 14 residues long. V was clipped by 4 bases and J by 2 bases, with 9 bases between them. Germline V gene lookup returns CDR1 SEHNR and CDR2 FQNEAQ (reference sequence). The CDR3 loop reads CASSSKAAYNEQFF. CDR3 bases: TGTGCCAGCAGCTCCAAAGCAGCCTACAATGAGCAGTTCTTC. The full variable domain, with the rest looked up from reference TRBV7-9 and TRBJ2-1, is DTGVSQNPRHKITKRGQNVTFRCDPISEHNRLYWYRQTLGQGPEFLTYFQNEAQLEKSRLLSDRFSAERPKGSFSTLEIQRTEQGDSAMYLCASSSKAAYNEQFFGPGTRLTVL.